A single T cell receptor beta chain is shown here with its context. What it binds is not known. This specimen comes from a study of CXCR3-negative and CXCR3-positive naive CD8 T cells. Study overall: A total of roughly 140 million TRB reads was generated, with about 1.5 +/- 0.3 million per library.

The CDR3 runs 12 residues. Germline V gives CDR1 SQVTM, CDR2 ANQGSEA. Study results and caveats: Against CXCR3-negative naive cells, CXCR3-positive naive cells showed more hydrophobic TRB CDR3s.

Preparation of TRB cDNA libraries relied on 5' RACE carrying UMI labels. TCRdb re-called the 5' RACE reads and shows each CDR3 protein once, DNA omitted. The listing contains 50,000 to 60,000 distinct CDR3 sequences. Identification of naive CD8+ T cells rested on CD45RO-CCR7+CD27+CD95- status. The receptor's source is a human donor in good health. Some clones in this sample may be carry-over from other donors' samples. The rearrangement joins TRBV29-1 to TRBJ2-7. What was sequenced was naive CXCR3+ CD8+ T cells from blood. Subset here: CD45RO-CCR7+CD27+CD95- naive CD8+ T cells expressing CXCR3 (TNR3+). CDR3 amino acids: CSVDEGKNEQYF.